The T cell receptor beta chain described here comes from a study of blood T cell repertoires in COVID-19. Profiled with immunoSEQ multiplex PCR; TCRdb holds only in-frame clones, not every one. The table has over 250,000 clones, 75% to 90% seen once. CDR1 LNHNV and CDR2 YYDKDF come from the germline V gene (reference sequence). The CDR3 totals 15 residues. Trimming at V came to 3 bases and at J to 2 bases, leaving 2 bases not matched to a gene. For recovered donors of Cohort 3, there were two negative PCRs, clearance, or symptom resolution. The chain employs TRBV15 and TRBJ2-1; 9 bases align to TRBD1. The sample consisted of PBMCs or T cells enriched from blood (not recorded which). This TCR was recovered from a woman between 18 and 29 years old who had recovered from COVID-19. In DNA form, the CDR3 reads TGTGCCACCAGCAGCACAGGGGGCCCCTACAATGAGCAGTTCTTC. Its translation: CATSSTGGPYNEQFF.